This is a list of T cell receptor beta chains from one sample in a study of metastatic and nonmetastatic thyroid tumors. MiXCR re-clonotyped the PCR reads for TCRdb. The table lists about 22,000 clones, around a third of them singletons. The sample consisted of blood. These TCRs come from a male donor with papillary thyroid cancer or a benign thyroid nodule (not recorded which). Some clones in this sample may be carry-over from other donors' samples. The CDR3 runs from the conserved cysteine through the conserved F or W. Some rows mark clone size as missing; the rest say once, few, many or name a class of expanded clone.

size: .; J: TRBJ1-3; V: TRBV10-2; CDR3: CASSESNLGAGNTIYF
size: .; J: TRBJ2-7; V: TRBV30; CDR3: CAWRAVQFGTYEQYF
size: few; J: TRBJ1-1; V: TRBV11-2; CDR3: CASSPGVGGNTEAFF
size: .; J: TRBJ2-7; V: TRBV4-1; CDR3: CASSPRGQNAYEQYF
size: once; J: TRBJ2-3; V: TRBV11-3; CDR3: CASSLAPGPDTQYF
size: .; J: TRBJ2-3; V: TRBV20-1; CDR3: CSARKPITTDTQYF
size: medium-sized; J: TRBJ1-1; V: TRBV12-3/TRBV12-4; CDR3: CASSLVGNTEAFF
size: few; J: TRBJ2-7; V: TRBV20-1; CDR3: CSARGSGGLTYEQYF
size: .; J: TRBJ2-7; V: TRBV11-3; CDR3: CASSLGQGDEQYF
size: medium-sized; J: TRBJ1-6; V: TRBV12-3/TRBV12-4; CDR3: CASSITNSPLHF
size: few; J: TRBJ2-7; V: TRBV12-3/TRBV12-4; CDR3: CASLRAGSYEQYF
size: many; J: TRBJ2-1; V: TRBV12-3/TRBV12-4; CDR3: CASSSTGNYNEQFF
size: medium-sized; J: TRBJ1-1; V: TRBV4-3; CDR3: CASSQERRDTKAFF
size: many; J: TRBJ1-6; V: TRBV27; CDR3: CASSPIYNSPLHF
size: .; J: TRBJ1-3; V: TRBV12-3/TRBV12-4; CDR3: CASSLRMAGVGGNTIYF
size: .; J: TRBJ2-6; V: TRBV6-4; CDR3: CASSGTSELSGANVLTF
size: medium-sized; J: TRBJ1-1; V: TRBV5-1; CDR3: CASSLAATGGRGSTEAFF
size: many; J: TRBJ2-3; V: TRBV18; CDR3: CASSAPGRDTDTQYF
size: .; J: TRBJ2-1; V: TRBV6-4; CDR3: CASSDTSGSREQFF
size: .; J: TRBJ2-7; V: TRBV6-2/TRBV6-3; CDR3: CANTDRQWGYEQYF
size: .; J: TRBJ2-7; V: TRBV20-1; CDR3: CSAPPDFLQGAGEQYF
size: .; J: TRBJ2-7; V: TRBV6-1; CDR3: CASKIDRVGYEQYF
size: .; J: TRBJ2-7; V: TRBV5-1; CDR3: CASSLVAGSYEQYF
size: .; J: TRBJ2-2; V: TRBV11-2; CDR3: CASSLGQGGYHGELFF
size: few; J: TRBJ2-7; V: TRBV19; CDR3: CASSIDVQGPYEQYF
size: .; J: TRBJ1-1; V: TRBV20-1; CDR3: CSADPGQNTEAFF
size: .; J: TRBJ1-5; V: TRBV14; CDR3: CASSHNQPQHF
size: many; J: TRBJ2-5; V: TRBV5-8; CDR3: CASIVGVPRYSQETQYF
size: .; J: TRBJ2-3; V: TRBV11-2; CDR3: CASSLPLTSGSADTQYF
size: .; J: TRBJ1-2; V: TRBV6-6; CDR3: CASSYSWTGHYGYTF
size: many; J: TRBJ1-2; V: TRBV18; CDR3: CASSRKGGEVGYNGYTF
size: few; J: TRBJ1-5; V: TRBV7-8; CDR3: CASSLSGQIAQPQHF
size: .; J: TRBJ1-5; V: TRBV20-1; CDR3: CSARVMDRGNQPQHF
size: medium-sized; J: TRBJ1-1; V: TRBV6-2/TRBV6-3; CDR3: CASSQTVTEAFF
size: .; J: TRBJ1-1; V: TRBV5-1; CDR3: CASSLVSGTNTEAFF
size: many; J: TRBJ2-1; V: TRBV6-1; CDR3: CASRQTALNEQFF
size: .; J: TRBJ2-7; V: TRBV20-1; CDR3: CSARGTSGIYEQYF
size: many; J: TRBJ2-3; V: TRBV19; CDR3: CASSMDRGPLDTQYF
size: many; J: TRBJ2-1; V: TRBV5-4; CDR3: CASSARGSYNEQFF
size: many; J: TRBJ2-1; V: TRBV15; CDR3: CATSSVSGRLHNEQFF
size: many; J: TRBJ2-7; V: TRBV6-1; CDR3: CASSRREVPYEQYF